This T cell receptor (beta chain) was identified in a study of radiotherapy plus CTLA-4 blockade in lung cancer. Sequenced by immunoSEQ multiplex PCR; TCRdb stores in-frame clones only, minus some. Among approximately 75,000 clones listed, roughly 78% were seen once. Trimming cost V 5 bases and J 0 bases, with 14 bases left between them. Per the germline V gene, CDR1 is SGHNT and CDR2 is YYREEE (reference sequence). There are 15 residues in the CDR3. This specimen was peripheral blood, taken from a patient treated with radiotherapy plus ipilimumab. The receptor was derived from a human donor with non-small cell lung cancer who had a complete response to radiotherapy plus ipilimumab. V gene TRBV5-4 combines with J gene TRBJ1-2; D is uncertain. The CDR3 DNA follows: TGTGCCAGCAGAGACGCGACGCGAGCTAACTATGGCTACACCTTC. It encodes CASRDATRANYGYTF.